This T cell receptor beta chain is from a study of T cell responses to AZD1222 COVID-19 vaccine (TCRdb year 2021). For the wider study: A total of about 240 trial participants underwent TCR sequencing, of whom 200 to 220 received two doses of AZD1222 and 26 received two doses of the MenACWY control vaccine. Enrollment into the trials was organized by age into subgroups of 18-55, 56-69 and 70-plus years, and those subgroups contained approximately 150, 30 and 60 TCR-sequenced participants, respectively.

Broad study findings and their caveats: Conclusions about previously exposed vaccinees are limited, since just six AZD1222 recipients were seropositive for SARS-CoV-2 at baseline. A significant rise in spike-specific TCR breadth and depth was observed after two AZD1222 doses relative to day 0 and relative to MenACWY recipients. The whole spike protein was spanned by vaccine-associated CD4 TCRs, and dominant responses were seen in regions 160-218 and 743-854. Reportedly, almost half of the unique spike-specific TCRs recognized epitopes lying outside the regions that are mutated in the B.1.351 and B.1.1.7 variants. Because no day 14 peak-response samples were available, the repertoires could be characterized only after the peak T cell response. Most participants were white British and females outnumbered males, and the authors suggested that clonal diversity may have been underestimated. In the small 56-69-year group, the increase in depth fell short of significance, most likely because of low power.

Looking up the germline V gene yields CDR1 SNHLY and CDR2 FYNNEI. Trimming removed 11 bases from V and 8 bases from J, leaving 21 bases between the germline ends. The CDR3 has 13 amino acids, counting the end cysteine and phenylalanine. Only the CDR3 part of the read is kept: 39 bases, read in frame from the first base. As regards this clone: No cognate antigen has been identified for it. One base away there is no much larger clone; base qualities are not given.

The CDR3 regions of human TCRbeta chains were analyzed by immunosequencing. Under the source paper's analysis protocol: Repertoire TCRs were matched against a reference library of SARS-CoV-2-specific TCRs generated with the MIRA antigen-specificity platform. Breadth was defined as the fraction of unique TCRs that were SARS-CoV-2-associated. Depth was defined as the fraction of total T cells that were SARS-CoV-2-associated. Each spike-specific TCR was assigned to its reactive spike region and to a CD4 or CD8 class using the MIRA data. Log10-transformed breadth and depth values were compared by one-way ANOVA with Sidak's multiple comparisons tests. TCRdb took over this immuneACCESS table, retaining in-frame rearrangements with V and J assigned. Such tables are incomplete; in checked studies, under half of the missing clones stem from an unresolved V gene, and the remainder is unexplained. That table furnishes V, J and clone size, whereas the DNA furnished D and trimming. This sample lists about 140,000 clones; just over 90% were detected once. The leading ten clones occupy around 1% of the sample.

The sample's time point label, in plain terms: baseline before first vaccination. Read against the paper, the sample's treatment or condition label means: meningococcal conjugate vaccine given as trial control. Samples from vaccinated people were obtained from the UK trials COV001 and COV002, which included a single-blind randomized controlled phase 2/3 trial of AZD1222 (ChAdOx1 nCoV-19) in healthy adults. For TCRbeta chain sequencing, PBMC samples from trial participants were taken at day 0 and at day 28 after the second dose. Sequenced material: peripheral blood, taken on day 0 of MenACWY control vaccination. The sequence came from an adult in good health. Recombination joined TRBV2 with TRBJ1-2; the D gene is not confidently resolved. At the DNA level, the sequence is TGTGCCGAAGTAGGACCAGGCAGGATCGGCTACACCTTC. Translated, this is CAEVGPGRIGYTF. Here the CDR3 is joined to the reference TRBV2 and TRBJ1-2 genes, and the full variable domain is: EPEVTQTPSHQVTQMGQEVILRCVPISNHLYFYWYRQILGQKVEFLVSFYNNEISEKSEIFDDQFSVERPDGSNFTLKIRSTKLEDSAMYFCAEVGPGRIGYTFGSGTRLTVV.